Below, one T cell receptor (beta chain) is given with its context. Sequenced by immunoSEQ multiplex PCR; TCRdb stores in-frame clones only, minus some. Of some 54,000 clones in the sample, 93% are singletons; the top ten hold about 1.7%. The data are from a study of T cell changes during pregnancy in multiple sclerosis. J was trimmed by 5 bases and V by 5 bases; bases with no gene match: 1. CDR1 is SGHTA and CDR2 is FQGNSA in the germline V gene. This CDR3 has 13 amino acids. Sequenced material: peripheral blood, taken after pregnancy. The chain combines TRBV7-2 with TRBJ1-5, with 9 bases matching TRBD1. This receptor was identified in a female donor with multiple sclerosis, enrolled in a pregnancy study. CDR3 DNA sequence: TGTGCCAGCAGCGGACAGGGGTATCAGCCCCAGCATTTT. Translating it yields CASSGQGYQPQHF. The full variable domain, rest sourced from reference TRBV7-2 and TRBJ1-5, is GAGVSQSPSNKVTEKGKDVELRCDPISGHTALYWYRQSLGQGLEFLIYFQGNSAPDKSGLPSDRFSAERTGGSVSTLTIQRTQQEDSAVYLCASSGQGYQPQHFGDGTRLSIL.